The sequence of this T cell receptor (beta chain) was determined in a study of T cell responses to AZD1222 COVID-19 vaccine. This clone was counted a few times. Produced via immunoSEQ multiplex PCR; TCRdb's table is partial and in-frame only. The sample contains 210,000 or so clones, about 95% of which appear only once. Sequencing was performed on peripheral blood, taken 28 days after the second dose of the MenACWY control vaccine. The sequence came from an adult who received the MenACWY meningococcal vaccine as a control.

The CDR3 spells CASSPGQGGDYGYTF. In DNA form, the CDR3 reads TGTGCCAGCAGCCCGGGACAGGGGGGTGACTATGGCTACACCTTC. The rearrangement uses TRBV7-2 and TRBJ1-2, with 11 positions matching TRBD1. Germline CDR1 and CDR2: SGHTA and FQGNSA. After removal of 5 bases from V and 3 bases from J, the junction contained 5 bases not matched to a gene. The CDR3 extends over 15 amino acids. Full variable domain (outside the CDR3, taken from reference TRBV7-2 and TRBJ1-2): GAGVSQSPSNKVTEKGKDVELRCDPISGHTALYWYRQSLGQGLEFLIYFQGNSAPDKSGLPSDRFSAERTGGSVSTLTIQRTQQEDSAVYLCASSPGQGGDYGYTFGSGTRLTVV.